This T cell receptor (beta chain) was found in a study of tumor-infiltrating lymphocytes in oesophageal squamous cell carcinoma. The CDR3 runs to 18 residues. Trimming took 4 bases from V and 3 from J, leaving 24 bases between them. TCRdb fed the PCR reads into MiXCR, producing one record per CDR3 protein. The sample holds 20,000 or so distinct CDR3 sequences, around 40% seen once. This clonotype came up many times. The sequence came from a male donor with esophageal squamous cell carcinoma. The chain has TRBV12-3 or TRBV12-4 and TRBJ1-1; no firm D call. Input material: esophageal tumor tissue. CDR3 in amino acids: CASSSQLSVGVLDTEAFF. DNA of the CDR3: TGTGCCAGCAGTTCCCAGCTCTCGGTTGGAGTGTTGGACACTGAAGCTTTCTTT.